The clone carrying this TCR beta chain has just one count. This entry belongs to a study of blood T cell repertoires in COVID-19. The repertoire was sequenced with immunoSEQ multiplex PCR; TCRdb's copy has only in-frame clones and lacks some. The data hold some 250,000 clones, with 88% observed a single time. The CDR3 is made up of 15 amino acids. Trimming cost V 5 bases and J 5 bases; bases outside gene matches: 4. Germline V CDR1 and CDR2: ENHRY, SYGVKD. This clonotype originated in a woman younger than 45 with acute or convalescent COVID-19. This chain connects TRBV10-3 to TRBJ1-6; 9 bases match TRBD1. The sequencing input was peripheral blood. This CDR3 is CAISPGQGNNSPLHF. The CDR3 DNA reads as TGTGCCATCAGTCCAGGACAGGGGAATAATTCACCCCTCCACTTT.